A single sample gave rise to the 7 T cell receptor beta chains below, sequenced in a study of cytomegalovirus exposure and HLA in healthy donors. Vbeta (60) and Jbeta (13) primers were used in the PCR. TCRdb's table, derived via immunoSEQ multiplex PCR, lists solely in-frame clones and lacks some. The sample consists of roughly 100,000 clones, about four fifths of them appearing once. Sequenced input: PBMCs. The receptors stem from a middle-aged man in good health and CMV-seronegative.

The rearrangement joins TRBV6-5 to TRBJ2-1; TRBD2 matches at 8 bases. The CDR3 contains 16 residues. Germline-derived CDR1 and CDR2 are MNHEY and SVGAGI. Losses at the gene ends were 0 bases for V and 1 base for J; bases not matched to a gene: 2. The CDR3 coding sequence is TGTGCCAGCAGTTACTCTAGCGGGATTTCCTACAATGAGCAGTTCTTC. It is translated as CASSYSSGISYNEQFF.

V gene TRBV7-9 combines with J gene TRBJ1-2; 8 bases fit TRBD1. Germline CDR1 is SEHNR and CDR2 is FQNEAQ (reference sequence). The J segment lost 6 bases and the V segment lost 5 bases, leaving 5 bases of the junction unmatched. The CDR3 length is 13 residues. CDR3 residues: CASSPGQGDGYTF. The CDR3 DNA sequence: TGTGCCAGCAGCCCCGGACAGGGCGATGGCTACACCTTC.

This clone has a handful of counts. The chain is built from TRBV19 and TRBJ2-2; D might be TRBD1 (6 bases). The CDR3 spans 14 residues. Looked up from germline, CDR1 is LNHDA and CDR2 is SQIVND (reference sequence). V was trimmed by 7 bases and J by 4 bases, leaving 13 bases between them. The CDR3 nucleotides read TGTGCCAGTAAACTGCTCAGGGGCACCGGGGAGCTGTTTTTT. Translation: CASKLLRGTGELFF.

The chain carries TRBV5-6 and TRBJ2-7, with 11 positions matching TRBD2. There are 18 residues in the CDR3. Trimming at V came to 0 bases and at J to 5 bases, leaving 13 bases not matched to a gene. Germline lookup yields CDR1 SGHDT and CDR2 YYEEEE. This CDR3 reads CASSLALGLAVRADEQYF. CDR3 sequence (DNA): TGTGCCAGCAGCTTGGCCCTGGGACTAGCGGTACGGGCGGACGAGCAGTACTTC.

The genes are TRBV19 and TRBJ2-3; 8 bases fit TRBD1. Germline CDR1 LNHDA, CDR2 SQIVND (reference sequence). Losses at the gene ends were 7 bases for V and 4 bases for J; bases not matched to a gene: 4. This CDR3 is 13 amino acids long. The DNA for the CDR3 is TGTGCCAGTACCGAGACAGGGGCAGATACGCAGTATTTT. Residues: CASTETGADTQYF.

The rearrangement joins TRBV5-5 to TRBJ2-3, with TRBD2 identical over 10 bases. CDR3 size: 14 residues. The V and J ends lost 6 bases and 3 bases, in that order; junction bases with no gene match: 4. Germline CDR1 SGHKS, CDR2 YYEKEE (reference sequence). CDR3 sequence: CASTKLAGTDTQYF. CDR3 DNA: TGTGCCAGCACAAAACTAGCGGGGACAGATACGCAGTATTTT. Drawing the rest from reference TRBV5-5 and TRBJ2-3, the complete variable domain is DAGVTQSPTHLIKTRGQQVTLRCSPISGHKSVSWYQQVLGQGPQFIFQYYEKEERGRGNFPDRFSARQFPNYSSELNVNALLLGDSALYLCASTKLAGTDTQYFGPGTRLTVL.

The chain uses TRBV27 and TRBJ2-7, with D perhaps matching TRBD1 (5 bases). Trimming removed 1 base from V and 6 bases from J, with 13 bases in between. From germline, CDR1 is MNHEY and CDR2 SMNVEV (reference sequence). This CDR3 has 14 amino acids. The CDR3, as DNA: TGTGCCAGCAGTTTATTGGGGCAGGGCCGCGAGCAGTACTTC. Translation gives CASSLLGQGREQYF.